Below are 19 T cell receptor beta chains sequenced from a single sample in a study of T cell responses to AZD1222 COVID-19 vaccine (dated by TCRdb to about 2021). This sample's time point label indicates: baseline before first vaccination. The library was obtained by the immunoSEQ multiplex PCR assay. TCRdb carries this immuneACCESS record with in-frame sequences only. Its versions omit some clonotypes, under half of them owing to an unresolved V gene in the studies checked, with the rest unexplained. Across this sample there are some 180,000 clones, with 90% seen only once. The ten largest clonotypes hold 5% to 7% of the sample. Here the sequenced sample was peripheral blood, taken on day 0 of AZD1222 vaccination. The receptor set was obtained from an adult in good health.

This clone was seen just once. V is TRBV19 and J is TRBJ1-5; 7 nucleotides line up with TRBD1. The V gene's germline CDR1 is LNHDA and CDR2 SQIVND (reference sequence). The length of the CDR3 is 17 residues. Losses at the gene ends were 4 bases for V and 2 bases for J; bases not matched to a gene: 11. CDR3 residues: CASSTRDRVNGNQPQHF. DNA for the CDR3: TGTGCCAGTAGTACCCGAGACAGGGTGAATGGCAATCAGCCCCAGCATTTT.

This clone has a handful of counts. V and J are TRBV2 and TRBJ1-2; no clear D gene. This CDR3 contains 13 residues. Trimming took off 5 bases at V and 6 bases at J, with 13 bases between the two ends. Germline assignment: CDR1 SNHLY and CDR2 FYNNEI. The chain's CDR3 is CASSLREAHGYTF. Written as DNA, the CDR3 is TGTGCCAGCAGTCTGCGGGAGGCTCATGGCTACACCTTC.

The chain joins TRBV28 to TRBJ1-2; 7 bases align to TRBD1. Germline lookup yields CDR1 MDHEN and CDR2 SYDVKM. There are 11 residues in the CDR3. V shed 6 bases and J 13 bases; nucleotides not matched to a gene: 8. The CDR3 DNA sequence: TGTGCCAGCAGGGAACAGGGGCTCTTCACCTTC. As protein: CASREQGLFTF.

The chain uses TRBV19 and TRBJ1-2; no definite D call. From germline, CDR1 is LNHDA and CDR2 SQIVND (reference sequence). V was cut by 7 bases and J by 7 bases, with 22 bases left in between. The CDR3 consists of 15 residues. As DNA, the CDR3 is TGTGCCAGTACCCTTCAATTGCAGGACTATAGTGGCTACACCTTC. Translation gives CASTLQLQDYSGYTF.

The DNA of the CDR3 is TGTGCCAGCAGTTATTCGGGACAGGCACGACAGCCCCAGCATTTT. Encoded protein: CASSYSGQARQPQHF. V and J are TRBV6-5 and TRBJ1-5, with 8 bases identical to TRBD1. From germline, CDR1 is MNHEY and CDR2 SVGAGI. V shed 3 bases, J shed 7 bases, and the junction held 8 bases outside the gene matches. The CDR3 has 15 residues.

This rearrangement joins TRBV6-6 to TRBJ2-5; tentative D call: TRBD2 (5 bases). This CDR3 contains 15 residues. Germline lookup yields CDR1 MNHNY and CDR2 SVGAGI (reference sequence). Trimming left V 5 bases short and J 2 bases short, with 15 bases between. CDR3 residues: CASSETRRQQETQYF. Here the CDR3 DNA reads TGTGCCAGCAGTGAGACCCGGAGGCAACAAGAGACCCAGTACTTC.

The chain carries TRBV7-9 and TRBJ2-1; the match to TRBD2 covers 10 bases. Unmatched junction bases numbered 8, after V lost 1 base and J lost 5 bases. The germline V gene encodes CDR1 SEHNR and CDR2 FQNEAQ (reference sequence). CDR3 size: 17 residues. CDR3 region: CASSLGETSGIDNEQFF. The CDR3 region has the DNA TGTGCCAGCAGCTTAGGTGAAACTAGCGGGATTGACAATGAGCAGTTCTTC.

This chain links TRBV19 with TRBJ1-2; no definite D call. Trimming cost V 4 bases and J 2 bases, with 5 bases left between them. There are 12 residues in the CDR3. CDR1 is LNHDA and CDR2 is SQIVND in the germline V gene (reference sequence). This CDR3 is CASSRVNYGYTF. CDR3 nucleotides: TGTGCCAGTAGTAGGGTAAACTATGGCTACACCTTC.

The V call is TRBV10-3, the J call TRBJ2-1, with 7 bases identical to TRBD1. The CDR3 extends over 15 amino acids. The trim removed 6 bases at V and 8 bases at J, leaving 13 bases unmatched. The germline gives CDR1 ENHRY, CDR2 SYGVKD. As DNA, the CDR3 is TGTGCCATCAGCGGACCGGGACAGCAAGACGATGAGCAGTTCTTC. Its protein product is CAISGPGQQDDEQFF.

The chain combines TRBV5-1 with TRBJ2-3; 8 bases agree with TRBD2. Germline CDR1 SGHRS, CDR2 YFSETQ. The CDR3 contains 14 residues. The trim removed 7 bases at V and 2 bases at J, leaving 6 bases unmatched. DNA for the CDR3: TGCGCCAGCGCTCGGGGGGGAGCCACAGATACGCAGTATTTT. It is translated as CASARGGATDTQYF.

The V gene is TRBV28, the J gene TRBJ1-2; weak D call: TRBD1 (6 bases). The CDR3 length is 14 residues. V was clipped by 2 bases and J by 6 bases, with 13 bases between them. Germline CDR1 and CDR2: MDHEN and SYDVKM. CDR3 nucleotides: TGTGCCAGCAGTTTAAGGGGGGGGTTTCATGGCTACACCTTC. Protein product: CASSLRGGFHGYTF.

The chain couples TRBV5-1 to TRBJ1-1; D perhaps matches TRBD1 (6 bases). CDR1 is SGHRS, CDR2 YFSETQ, per germline. Deletions cut 6 bases from V and 4 bases from J, with 13 bases between. The CDR3 consists of 13 residues. CDR3 in amino acids: CASTKGGGTEAFF. The CDR3 coding sequence is TGCGCCAGCACCAAGGGGGGTGGCACTGAAGCTTTCTTT.

The genes are TRBV6-5 and TRBJ2-3; possibly TRBD2 for D (5 bases). CDR3 length equals 14 residues. Germline V CDR1 and CDR2: MNHEY, SVGAGI. V shed 6 bases and J shed 5 bases, with 15 bases lying between them. CDR3 region: CASSYGGAEDTQYF. CDR3 coding DNA: TGTGCCAGCAGCTACGGAGGCGCGGAAGATACGCAGTATTTT.

The chain joins TRBV2 to TRBJ1-5; maybe TRBD1 (5 bases). Looked up from germline, CDR1 is SNHLY and CDR2 is FYNNEI. Deletions cut 7 bases from V and 4 bases from J, with 17 bases between. CDR3 length: 15 amino acids. CDR3 loop: CASKSGDSSNQPQHF. CDR3 DNA: TGTGCCAGCAAATCCGGAGACAGTTCAAATCAGCCCCAGCATTTT.

The rearrangement uses TRBV28 and TRBJ2-1; 15 nucleotides match TRBD2. Germline trimming cut 2 bases from V and 14 bases from J; bases unmatched to any gene: 4. The CDR3 is 14 amino acids. Germline CDR1 MDHEN, CDR2 SYDVKM. The CDR3 region has the DNA TGTGCCAGCAGTTTAATAGGGACTAGCGGGAGGAAGTTCTTC. The encoded protein is CASSLIGTSGRKFF.

V gene TRBV11-2 combines with J gene TRBJ2-2; D could derive from TRBD1 or TRBD2 (5 bases each). The CDR3 extends over 15 amino acids. CDR1 is SGHAT and CDR2 is FQNNGV in the germline V gene. The V and J ends lost 3 bases and 7 bases respectively, with 15 bases between them. Here the CDR3 DNA reads TGTGCCAGCAGCTTCGTAGGGACCCGGGGCGGGGAGCTGTTTTTT. This codes for CASSFVGTRGGELFF.

The chain couples TRBV28 to TRBJ1-2; D is possibly TRBD1 (6 bases). CDR3 length: 12 amino acids. Trimming removed 6 bases at V and 7 bases at J, with 12 bases between. Germline V gene data show CDR1 as MDHEN and CDR2 as SYDVKM. CDR3 region: CASRILGGGYTF. Here the CDR3 DNA reads TGTGCCAGCAGAATTTTAGGGGGTGGCTACACCTTC.

The chain is built from TRBV19 and TRBJ1-2; 11 nucleotides match TRBD1. V was pared by 6 bases and J by 2 bases, with 5 bases of the junction left unmatched. This CDR3 spans 15 amino acids. The germline V gene encodes CDR1 LNHDA and CDR2 SQIVND (reference sequence). The CDR3 spells CASSLWTGGNYGYTF. For the CDR3, the DNA is TGTGCCAGTAGCCTGTGGACAGGGGGCAACTATGGCTACACCTTC.

The CDR3 DNA is TGTGCCAGCAGCTTGGAGGACAGCGCTAACTATGGCTACACCTTC. It yields the protein CASSLEDSANYGYTF. The chain carries TRBV5-6 and TRBJ1-2; D possibly corresponds to TRBD1 (6 bases). The germline V gene encodes CDR1 SGHDT and CDR2 YYEEEE. V lost 0 bases to trimming and J lost 0 bases, with 9 bases between them. CDR3 length: 15 residues.